The 20 T cell receptor beta chains reported below all come from one sample, sequenced in a study of blood T cell repertoires in COVID-19. Repertoires were generated with immunoSEQ multiplex PCR, while TCRdb's copy carries only in-frame clones and drops some. The data show about 180,000 clones, with approximately 85% seen just once and roughly 9.8% held by the top ten. The sample consisted of peripheral blood. These receptors were collected from an elderly woman with acute or convalescent COVID-19.

The chain joins TRBV27 to TRBJ1-1; TRBD1 aligns across 8 bases. From germline, CDR1 is MNHEY and CDR2 SMNVEV (reference sequence). V was pared by 5 bases and J by 2 bases, with 4 bases of the junction left unmatched. This CDR3 region has 14 residues. CDR3 in DNA: TGTGCCAGCAGTCTACAGGGGGGTAACACTGAAGCTTTCTTT. Translated: CASSLQGGNTEAFF.

This clone showed up many times. The V gene is TRBV6-2 or TRBV6-3, the J gene TRBJ2-7; 14 bases line up with TRBD2. Germline V gene lookup returns CDR1 MNHEY and CDR2 SVGEGT. Trimming took 0 bases from V and 6 from J; bases not matched to a gene: 1. CDR3 size: 15 residues. CDR3: CASSYSTSGGAEQYF. The CDR3 nucleotides read TGTGCCAGCAGTTACTCGACTAGCGGGGGGGCCGAGCAGTACTTC.

The chain recombines TRBV3-1 (or the pseudogene TRBV3-2) with TRBJ1-2; D call uncertain. The CDR3 is made up of 13 amino acids. V was shortened by 7 bases and J by 8 bases, with 17 bases between the two germline ends. Looked up from germline, CDR1 is LGHDT and CDR2 is YNNKEL (reference sequence). This CDR3 is CASTPSRQRGYTF. CDR3 coding DNA: TGTGCCAGCACCCCGAGTCGGCAGCGGGGCTACACCTTC.

V is TRBV10-3 and J is TRBJ1-3; no clear D. The CDR3 contains 11 residues. Trimming cost V 10 bases and J 4 bases, with 8 bases left between them. Germline V CDR1 and CDR2: ENHRY, SYGVKD. CDR3 in DNA: TGTGCCACGGCCAGGGGAAACACCATATATTTT. Its protein product is CATARGNTIYF.

This chain connects TRBV7-3 to TRBJ1-2, with 10 bases identical to TRBD1. Trimming at V came to 5 bases and at J to 7 bases, leaving 4 bases not matched to a gene. The CDR3 consists of 13 residues. Germline V gives CDR1 SGHTA, CDR2 FQGTGA. CDR3 in amino acids: CASSTGTGVGYTF. The CDR3 DNA reads TGTGCCAGCAGCACGGGGACAGGGGTTGGCTACACCTTC.

The rearrangement links TRBV7-2 to TRBJ2-4; 12 bases agree with TRBD2. Germline values: CDR1 SGHTA, CDR2 FQGNSA. The CDR3 is 14 residues long. The V segment lost 6 bases and the J segment 13 bases; nucleotides outside the gene matches: 10. The CDR3 spells CASSPQSSGGGQYF. In DNA form, the CDR3 reads TGTGCCAGCAGTCCTCAATCTAGCGGGGGGGGCCAGTACTTC.

This chain joins TRBV12-3 or TRBV12-4 and TRBJ2-7; TRBD2 agrees at 7 bases. The J segment lost 4 bases and the V segment lost 8 bases, leaving 5 bases of the junction unmatched. The CDR3 consists of 12 residues. The CDR3 DNA is TGTGCCAGCGGGATTAGCGGGTACGAGCAGTACTTC. Translation gives CASGISGYEQYF.

The chain recombines TRBV7-2 with TRBJ2-2; maybe TRBD2 (6 bases). This CDR3 contains 14 residues. CDR1 SGHTA and CDR2 FQGNSA come from the germline V gene. V dropped 5 bases and J dropped 5 bases, with 12 bases sitting between them. CDR3 region: CASSPTGGTGELFF. The CDR3 DNA sequence: TGTGCCAGCAGCCCTACCGGGGGTACCGGGGAGCTGTTTTTT.

The chain carries TRBV7-9 and TRBJ2-7; 8 bases match TRBD2. The CDR3 consists of 12 residues. V dropped 8 bases and J dropped 7; count of bases not matched to a gene: 7. Germline lookup yields CDR1 SEHNR and CDR2 FQNEAQ (reference sequence). In nucleotides, the CDR3 is TGTGCCAGCGCCCGGGGGGGCTCGGAGCAGTACTTC. It encodes CASARGGSEQYF. The whole variable domain, filled in from reference TRBV7-9 and TRBJ2-7, reads DTGVSQNPRHKITKRGQNVTFRCDPISEHNRLYWYRQTLGQGPEFLTYFQNEAQLEKSRLLSDRFSAERPKGSFSTLEIQRTEQGDSAMYLCASARGGSEQYFGPGTRLTVT.

The chain is built from TRBV9 and TRBJ2-7; TRBD2 agrees at 7 bases. This CDR3 is built from 15 residues. V lost 0 bases, J lost 4 bases, and 7 bases stayed unmatched. Germline V lookup: CDR1 SGDLS, CDR2 YYNGEE. The CDR3 spells CASSVATAGRYEQYF. CDR3 DNA sequence: TGTGCCAGCAGCGTAGCTACAGCGGGGCGGTACGAGCAGTACTTC.

The chain combines TRBV19 with TRBJ1-2; D uncertain. The CDR3 has 17 residues. The germline V and J ends were trimmed by 6 bases and 1 base, with 21 bases remaining between them. Germline CDR1 LNHDA, CDR2 SQIVND (reference sequence). The chain's CDR3 is CASRLISPASFNYGYTF. The CDR3 region has the DNA TGTGCCAGTAGGTTAATATCCCCAGCGTCCTTTAACTATGGCTACACCTTC.

The CDR3 loop is CASSNTGVIYNEQFF. CDR3 nucleotides: TGTGCCAGCAGCAATACAGGGGTTATTTACAATGAGCAGTTCTTC. The chain couples TRBV6-6 to TRBJ2-1; 7 nucleotides agree with TRBD1. Germline CDR1 and CDR2: MNHNY and SVGAGI (reference sequence). V dropped 6 bases and J dropped 4; count of bases not matched to a gene: 9. The CDR3 runs 15 residues.

The rearrangement joins TRBV27 to TRBJ2-1; D is ambiguous. Trimming pared 3 bases from V and 4 bases from J, leaving 10 bases between. Germline V gives CDR1 MNHEY, CDR2 SMNVEV (reference sequence). This CDR3 contains 14 residues. The CDR3 DNA reads as TGTGCCAGCAGTTTGTCTAACCGGTACAATGAGCAGTTCTTC. Translating gives CASSLSNRYNEQFF.

This chain uses TRBV12-3 or TRBV12-4 with TRBJ1-3; D is unresolved. This CDR3 region has 13 residues. Trimming removed 6 bases from V and 0 bases from J, with 6 bases in between. The CDR3 DNA is TGTGCCAGCAGGCTAGACTCTGGAAACACCATATATTTT. Encoded protein: CASRLDSGNTIYF.

The chain employs TRBV28 and TRBJ2-3; D not certain. Germline V gene lookup returns CDR1 MDHEN and CDR2 SYDVKM. The CDR3 is 11 residues long. Trimming left V 5 bases short and J 6 bases short, with 6 bases between. This chain's CDR3 is CASSPRDTQYF. DNA of the CDR3: TGTGCCAGCAGTCCCCGGGATACGCAGTATTTT.

The rearrangement joins TRBV19 to TRBJ2-7; a weak D match, TRBD1 (6 bases). Trimming cost V 2 bases and J 3 bases, with 11 bases left between them. CDR1 is LNHDA, CDR2 SQIVND, per germline (reference sequence). The CDR3 totals 14 residues. CDR3 residues: CASSISTGNYEQYF. The DNA for the CDR3 is TGTGCCAGTAGTATATCAACAGGGAACTACGAGCAGTACTTC.

V gene TRBV7-2 combines with J gene TRBJ1-1, with 9 nucleotides matching TRBD1. CDR1 SGHTA and CDR2 FQGNSA come from the germline V gene. CDR3 length: 15 residues. With 3 bases clipped from V and 3 bases from J, the junction kept 5 bases outside the gene matches. The CDR3 DNA is TGTGCCAGCAGCTTTGGGACAGGGATTCACACTGAAGCTTTCTTT. This codes for CASSFGTGIHTEAFF.

J is TRBJ2-3 and V is TRBV11-3; 7 bases are shared with TRBD1. Per the germline V gene, CDR1 is SGHNT and CDR2 is YENEEA. The junction had 9 bases not matched to a gene; V was cut back by 6 bases and J by 3 bases. The CDR3 has 15 residues. CDR3 sequence: CASSRGGAETDTQYF. CDR3 bases: TGTGCCAGCAGTCGAGGGGGCGCAGAAACAGATACGCAGTATTTT.

The V and J genes are TRBV5-6 and TRBJ2-7; TRBD1 aligns across 7 bases. This CDR3 has 15 residues. Per germline, CDR1 SGHDT and CDR2 YYEEEE. V was pared by 3 bases and J by 1 base, with 7 bases of the junction left unmatched. The CDR3 region has the DNA TGTGCCAGCAGCTCACATGGGGACAGTTCCTACGAGCAGTACTTC. Translation: CASSSHGDSSYEQYF.

J is TRBJ2-7 and V is TRBV5-4; TRBD1 matches 7 bases. The CDR3 has 16 amino acids. The V and J ends lost 1 base and 4 bases, in that order; junction bases with no gene match: 11. CDR1 and CDR2 (germline): SGHNT, YYREEE (reference sequence). In DNA, the CDR3 is TGTGCCAGCAGCTTGAAGGGGCAGGGGGTTTGGTACGAGCAGTACTTC. Translating it yields CASSLKGQGVWYEQYF.